Listed here is a single T cell receptor beta chain. Its antigen is currently not known. No base-level quality is on record; no much larger clone is a single base apart. The data originate from a study of cytomegalovirus exposure and HLA in healthy donors (dated by TCRdb to about 2017). For the wider study: An earlier analysis of around 600 of the donors reported 250 to 300 Gb of sequence data and 117 million unique TCR beta sequences from about 179 million T cells. Alongside the repertoire data, information on donor age, sex, ethnicity and CMV serostatus was compiled. The study used immunosequencing to profile the T cell repertoires of approximately 640 subjects and linked those repertoires to cytomegalovirus serostatus. Among 398 genotyped donors of the cohort, an average of roughly 230,000 unique TCR beta nucleotide sequences was sequenced per donor, of which roughly 17% were non-productive. In addition to the first cohort of approximately 670 subjects, a separate validation cohort of 120 different subjects was used. Because of strong linkage in the cohort, roughly five DR-DQ haplotypes were treated as single units for association and clustering. HLA typing covered class I and class II loci at four-digit resolution. An early release covering roughly 640 HLA-typed donors comprised 300 to 350 gigabases of sequencing data and approximately 85 million unique TCR sequences. In the later analysis, no new phenotypic data were used to find candidate immune exposures; instead, reliance was placed on TCR beta sequences and their occurrence across donors. To decide whether each TCR beta V gene segment behaved as functional or pseudogenic, an earlier analysis of some 600 of the donors relied on high-throughput TCR beta sequencing. The study combined high-throughput TCR immunosequencing, statistical association of individual TCRs with disease status, and machine learning to predict cytomegalovirus infection status. The study aimed to test whether cataloging public T cell receptors could reveal signatures of past pathogen exposure. Typing coverage varied by locus: roughly 629-640 donors for A, B, C, DRB1 and DQB1; more than 500 for DQA1; 600 to 610 for DPA1; roughly 470 for DPB1. All discovery cohort repertoires had been generated using a single sequencing platform. In a later analysis, previously published TCR beta repertoires from several hundred donors were re-analyzed and high-resolution HLA genotyping was added so that TCR occurrence patterns could be studied. Genome-wide SNP genotypes for about 65% of the roughly 670 donors were used in a later genetic analysis, which treated that subset as a discovery cohort. Among the approximately 430 genotyped donors, 75% to 90% belonged to the genetic ancestry cluster associated with self-reported Caucasian donors.

The library was prepared using the immunoSEQ multiplex PCR assay. For the multiplex PCR, a mixture combining 60 forward primers for TCR Vbeta segments and 13 reverse primers for TCR Jbeta segments was used. Amplification of the CDR3 region of rearranged TCR beta genes was performed with a multiplex PCR assay on genomic DNA. The amplified TCR beta libraries were sequenced on the Illumina HiSeq System as 87-base-pair reads. Regarding the original processing steps: A later analysis counted about 82 million unique TCR beta chains across the 666 repertoires, and some 12 million of these chains were shared by at least two donors. Raw reads were error-corrected and collapsed into unique sequences by a nearest-neighbor algorithm in which closely related sequences were merged to remove PCR and sequencing errors. Alignment of CDR3 sequences to IMGT reference sequences was used to assign V, D and J gene segments. For a sequence to be retained, at least a six-nucleotide match to both a V gene segment and a J gene segment was required. A rearrangement was called productive if the CDR3 had no stop codons and remained in frame with V and J, and every other rearrangement was called non-productive. CDR3 was defined according to IMGT convention as the region running from the second conserved V-encoded cysteine to the conserved J-encoded phenylalanine. The earlier analysis of 587 of the donors excluded sequences that lacked an unambiguous match to a single V gene segment. An earlier analysis of a few hundred of the donors classified V segments as functional when productive rearrangements were above 56.7% and as segregating when the standard deviation between donors was above 5%. A statistical classification framework was built for diagnosing cytomegalovirus status from the catalog of TCR beta chain sequences. V and J gene assignment, in a later analysis, came from comparing TCR nucleotide sequences with IMGT/GENE-DB human TR gene sequences. In a later analysis, CDR3 sequences and most-parsimonious VDJ recombination scenarios were assigned using the TCRdist pipeline. In a later analysis, each TCR beta chain was defined by its CDR3 amino acid sequence together with its V-gene family, and reads without a unique V-gene family were excluded. In a later analysis, approximately 640 highly shared, low-generation-probability nucleotide sequences were removed to address suspected cross-contamination and a sequencing artifact. In a later analysis, a clonal expansion index was calculated for each public chain from normalized within-repertoire ranks of inferred template counts. A later analysis computed generation probabilities with a VDJ recombination model fitted to out-of-frame rearrangements, and checked the results against IGoR. A later analysis scored TCR-TCR, TCR-HLA and TCR-CMV co-occurrence with hypergeometric tests, applying a repertoire-size bias correction to TCR pairs. To estimate false discovery rates, a later analysis permuted the HLA or CMV assignments 20 times. A later analysis grouped co-occurring TCRs with DBSCAN, adding TCRdist sequence similarity when clustering within HLA-allele-positive subsets. Repertoires with fewer than 30,000 or more than 120,000 public chains were left out of co-occurrence clustering, as were four to six repertoires with anomalous nucleotide sharing. In its TCRdb copy, this immuneACCESS table keeps in-frame sequences only and misses some clones. Where compared with another copy, unresolved V genes explain less than half of these, and the others have no known cause. V and J calls and clone size are copied from that table; D and trimming were computed from the DNA. The sample table contains 200,000 or so clones; only one count was recorded for 78% of them. The ten top clones hold 4.5% to 7.5% of the sample.

Paper-wide results and their limitations: HLA typing was unavailable for some donors at each locus, so association tests used only the typed subset. The presence/absence analyses assumed that sequencing depth was roughly uniform across donors, and that assumption may not be true. A later analysis reported that several top co-occurrence clusters appeared linked to parvovirus B19, influenza, CMV and Epstein-Barr virus. The study gave a list of over 150 TCR beta chains associated with cytomegalovirus. Broadly in line with IMGT annotations, most TCR beta V segments showed up in productive rearrangements about 87% or about 30% of the time in an earlier analysis of approximately 600 of the donors. In a later genetic analysis, a missense DCLRE1C variant was associated with V-gene and J-gene trimming of TCR beta chains, and the association was replicated in an independent cohort. In this cohort, only TCR beta chains were sequenced, and detectable features were limited by the absence of alpha or paired-chain data. Linkage disequilibrium might explain the correlated functional status among segregating V segments, but an unknown experimental factor could not be ruled out. According to the authors, the approach could potentially be generalized to other disease states and immunological phenotypes. In a later analysis, HLA-associated TCR beta chains showed more clonal expansion and lower generation probabilities than non-associated chains that were equally common. A further reported finding was that TCR beta sequences accurately predicted the HLA-A and HLA-B alleles for most subjects in the first cohort. Immune exposure information for the cohort was limited to CMV serostatus. A cluster of highly shared sequence variants was judged likely to be a technical artifact of the sequencing pipeline. A later analysis found that TCR association rates varied across HLA loci, with DRB1 alleles showing the most associated TCRs and HLA-C alleles the fewest. When HLA alleles, especially DR and DQ, strongly co-occurred, attributing TCR associations to individual alleles was difficult. A later genetic analysis reported fewer N-insertions in productive TCRs among donors in an Asian-associated ancestry cluster than the roughly 700-donor mean. The earlier analysis of nearly 600 of the donors excluded approximately 15 rarely observed V segments, including chromosome 9 orphons, because counts were too low. At a false discovery rate of 0.05, a later analysis linked some 17,000 TCR beta sequences to specific HLA alleles. In vitro tests confirmed that three of the cytomegalovirus-associated TCR beta chains recognize cytomegalovirus antigens. The classifier was reported to diagnose cytomegalovirus status with high specificity and sensitivity in both the original and validation cohorts. Most TCR sequences were seen in very few donors, while some public TCRs were found in many individuals. Most CMV-associated TCR beta chains appeared to be HLA-restricted in a later analysis, and the HLA associations seemed to be driven largely by CMV exposure.

In total, 630 or so healthy bone marrow donors made up the cohort. Cohort members were all nominally healthy when sampled, although unrecorded immune exposures were likely present. The donor was CMV seropositive and belonged to the group of 250 to 300 seropositive cohort members. A peripheral blood sample was collected from each donor, and TCR beta sequencing was performed on peripheral blood mononuclear cells. The Qiagen DNeasy Blood Extraction Kit was used to extract genomic DNA from the blood cell samples. This clonotype originated in a woman in her thirties in good health and CMV-seropositive. The specimen was PBMCs.

The CDR3 in this case is CASSLGDRLNYEQYF. At the DNA level, the sequence is TGTGCCAGCAGCTTAGGCGACAGGTTAAACTACGAGCAGTACTTC. The rearrangement combines TRBV7-9 with TRBJ2-7; possibly the D gene is TRBD1, per 6 matching bases. CDR1 and CDR2 are drawn from the germline V gene (reference sequence): SEHNR, FQNEAQ. The CDR3 measures 15 amino acids from cysteine to phenylalanine. Only the CDR3 portion is preserved as DNA: 45 bases, with reading frame beginning at the first base. V lost 1 base and J lost 3 bases; the stretch between them is 13 bases long.